This TCR beta chain was observed in a study of blood T cell repertoires in COVID-19. This CDR3 comprises 14 residues. Germline-derived CDR1 and CDR2 are SGHNT and YYREEE (reference sequence). V gave up 1 base and J gave up 13 bases, with 15 bases separating them. Produced via immunoSEQ multiplex PCR; TCRdb's table is partial and in-frame only. The data contain about 84,000 clones, over 70% of them seen just once; the ten biggest clones take up over 5.5%. The V and J genes are TRBV5-4 and TRBJ1-6; D is perhaps TRBD1 (5 bases). This sequence was found in a man between 50 and 59 years old with active or convalescent COVID-19. The sequencing input was peripheral blood. The CDR3 loop is CASSLSRAESPLHF. DNA of the CDR3: TGTGCCAGCAGCTTGTCCAGGGCCGAAAGTCCCCTCCACTTT.